This T cell receptor (beta chain) emerged from a study of control samples from healthy donors and cancer patients. Profiling relied on immunoSEQ multiplex PCR, and the TCRdb table lists in-frame clones only, not all of them. Of about 130,000 clones listed, approximately 92% are singletons. J gave up 8 bases and V 1 base, and 8 bases lay outside the gene matches. The CDR3 totals 15 residues. From germline, CDR1 is KGHSH and CDR2 LQKENI. This clone was detected only once. V and J are TRBV18 and TRBJ1-2; 9 nucleotides agree with TRBD1. Specimen: PBMCs. The receptor's source is an elderly man with head and neck cancer. Written as DNA, the CDR3 is TGTGCCAGCTCACCACGGACAGGGGAAGAGGAAGGCTACACCTTC. It translates to CASSPRTGEEEGYTF.